Listed below are T cell receptor beta chains from one sample, sequenced in a study of OX40 agonist ivuxolimab in advanced cancers. Libraries were prepared by immunoSEQ multiplex PCR; TCRdb keeps only in-frame clonotypes and omits some of them. Seen here are tens of thousands of clones, about 80% observed once, and the top ten hold about 4.8%. The sequencing here drew on CD4+ or CD8+ T cells sorted from blood, taken in a trial of the OX40 agonist ivuxolimab. The source of these receptors is an adult with an advanced solid tumor such as melanoma, head and neck, liver or kidney cancer. Both conserved end residues are part of each CDR3. Each record gives: V gene, CDR3 length, clone size, J gene, D gene, CDR3 protein, CDR3 DNA. The D gene is left open where the match is weak. Size is omitted from some rows. Given values are once, few, many or a class for expanded clones.

TRBV9	13	.	TRBJ1-2	.	CASSVARKHGYTF	TGTGCCAGCAGCGTAGCGAGGAAGCATGGCTACACCTTC
TRBV29-1	11	.	TRBJ2-7	.	CSVVGDHEQYF	TGCAGCGTTGTTGGGGACCACGAGCAGTACTTC
TRBV13	12	.	TRBJ1-1	.	CASSLVGVEAFF	TGTGCCAGCAGCTTAGTGGGGGTTGAAGCTTTCTTT
TRBV9	16	.	TRBJ1-3	.	CASSETGHSSGNTIYF	TGTGCCAGCAGCGAAACGGGACATAGCTCTGGAAACACCATATATTTT
TRBV29-1	12	.	TRBJ1-1	.	CSVGSMNTEAFF	TGCAGCGTTGGTTCCATGAACACTGAAGCTTTCTTT
TRBV5-4	15	.	TRBJ2-4	.	CASSSPGASRDIQYF	TGTGCCAGCAGCTCCCCGGGCGCTAGTAGGGACATTCAGTACTTC
TRBV5-3	14	.	TRBJ1-5	.	CARISKGFNQPQHF	TGTGCCAGAATATCGAAAGGATTCAATCAGCCCCAGCATTTT
TRBV11-2	14	.	TRBJ2-5	.	CASTREATVATQYF	TGCGCCAGCACCCGCGAGGCCACCGTAGCCACCCAGTACTTC
TRBV6-1	13	.	TRBJ2-1	.	CASSELGRSEQFF	TGTGCCAGCAGTGAACTGGGTCGGAGTGAGCAGTTCTTC
TRBV19	16	.	TRBJ2-5	TRBD1	CASSTGTGGGEETQYF	TGTGCCAGTAGTACGGGGACAGGGGGCGGCGAAGAGACCCAGTACTTC
TRBV6-6	14	.	TRBJ1-1	.	CASRGEGWVSEAFF	TGTGCCAGCAGGGGGGAAGGTTGGGTTTCTGAAGCTTTCTTT
TRBV28	18	.	TRBJ2-3	TRBD2	CASSLPGLAGGGQGTQYF	TGTGCCAGCAGTTTACCGGGACTAGCGGGGGGCGGGCAGGGTACGCAGTATTTT
TRBV9	16	.	TRBJ1-2	.	CASSVGEGPSAGGYTF	TGTGCCAGCAGCGTAGGGGAGGGGCCCTCCGCGGGGGGCTACACCTTC
TRBV5-1	15	.	TRBJ2-7	TRBD1	CASSLLGDRDYEQYF	TGCGCCAGCAGCTTGTTGGGGGACAGGGACTACGAGCAGTACTTC
TRBV6-6	14	.	TRBJ2-3	.	CASSTAGTLDTQYF	TGTGCCAGCAGTACTGCCGGGACCTTAGATACGCAGTATTTT
TRBV5-4	15	.	TRBJ2-1	TRBD2	CASTEGLGLYNEQFF	TGTGCCAGCACCGAGGGACTAGGGCTCTACAATGAGCAGTTCTTC
TRBV7-8	15	.	TRBJ1-1	.	CASSLDGALSTEAFF	TGTGCCAGCAGCTTAGACGGGGCGTTGAGCACTGAAGCTTTCTTT
TRBV28	12	.	TRBJ1-2	TRBD1	CASRTGQRNYTF	TGTGCCAGCAGAACGGGACAGAGGAACTACACCTTC
TRBV6-5	15	.	TRBJ1-3	TRBD1	CASSRGQASGNTIYF	TGTGCCAGCAGTCGAGGACAGGCCTCTGGAAACACCATATATTTT
TRBV5-1	16	.	TRBJ1-2	TRBD1	CASSLGGQGINYGYTF	TGCGCCAGCAGCTTAGGCGGACAGGGTATCAACTATGGCTACACCTTC
TRBV7-8	15	once	TRBJ1-5	.	CASSLVRGSNQPQHF	TGTGCCAGCAGCTTAGTGAGGGGTAGCAATCAGCCCCAGCATTTT
TRBV9	15	few	TRBJ2-7	.	CASSVFPTGRYEQYF	TGTGCCAGCAGCGTATTCCCGACAGGTCGCTACGAGCAGTACTTC
TRBV5-1	19	once	TRBJ1-3	TRBD1	CASSLGTGGSSSSGNTIYF	TGCGCCAGCAGCTTGGGGACAGGGGGCTCCTCGAGCTCTGGAAACACCATATATTTT
TRBV7-9	17	once	TRBJ1-6	.	CASSPPGQVGDNSPLHF	TGTGCCAGCAGCCCCCCTGGGCAGGTTGGGGATAATTCACCCCTCCACTTT
TRBV4-1	15	once	TRBJ2-2	.	CASSQEEGNTGELFF	TGCGCCAGCAGCCAAGAGGAGGGTAATACCGGGGAGCTGTTTTTT
TRBV7-2	19	.	TRBJ2-3	TRBD2	CASREAIPGLAGSTDTQYF	TGTGCCAGCAGGGAAGCGATCCCGGGACTAGCGGGGTCCACAGATACGCAGTATTTT
TRBV11-2	17	few	TRBJ1-6	TRBD1	CASSDLIRDSKNSPLHF	TGTGCCAGCAGCGACTTAATTCGGGACAGCAAGAATTCACCCCTCCACTTT
TRBV18	14	.	TRBJ1-4	.	CASSPPSTGVKLFF	TGTGCCAGCTCACCACCATCAACAGGAGTGAAACTGTTTTTT
TRBV19	11	.	TRBJ2-1	.	CASSISAGLFF	TGTGCCAGTAGTATATCGGCAGGACTGTTCTTC
TRBV7-2	14	.	TRBJ1-2	.	CASSLDGIQYGYTF	TGTGCCAGCAGCTTAGACGGAATCCAATATGGCTACACCTTC
TRBV9	14	.	TRBJ2-5	.	CASSPSLGEETQYF	TGTGCCAGCAGCCCCTCGTTAGGGGAAGAGACCCAGTACTTC
TRBV19	14	.	TRBJ2-2	.	CASSKAGNTGELFF	TGTGCCAGTAGTAAAGCGGGGAACACCGGGGAGCTGTTTTTT
TRBV10-3	17	once	TRBJ2-5	TRBD1	CAISETGTGGYQETQYF	TGTGCCATCAGTGAGACCGGGACAGGGGGGTACCAAGAGACCCAGTACTTC
TRBV21-1	15	.	TRBJ1-1	.	CASSKARRENTEAFF	TGTGCCAGCAGCAAAGCGCGTCGGGAAAACACTGAAGCTTTCTTT
TRBV7-2	14	.	TRBJ2-5	.	CASSVGLGGETQYF	TGTGCCAGCAGCGTGGGACTTGGCGGGGAGACCCAGTACTTC
TRBV4-3	15	once	TRBJ2-5	.	CASSQEARDGETQYF	TGCGCCAGCAGCCAAGAAGCGAGAGACGGAGAGACCCAGTACTTC
TRBV7-7	12	few	TRBJ2-2	.	CASRPDIGELFF	TGTGCTAGCAGACCGGACATCGGGGAGCTGTTTTTT
TRBV10-2	12	.	TRBJ2-7	.	CASSGTPYEQYF	TGCGCCAGCAGCGGGACACCCTACGAGCAGTACTTC
TRBV19	14	.	TRBJ2-7	TRBD1	CASSIAPGGYEQYF	TGTGCCAGTAGTATAGCCCCAGGGGGCTACGAGCAGTACTTC
TRBV9	15	medium-sized	TRBJ2-2	.	CASSAGDTYTGELFF	TGTGCCAGCAGCGCTGGTGACACTTACACCGGGGAGCTGTTTTTT
TRBV11-3	13	.	TRBJ1-6	.	CASSLVLDSPLHF	TGTGCCAGCAGCTTAGTTTTGGATTCACCCCTCCACTTT
TRBV28	14	.	TRBJ2-5	TRBD1	CASSSQGGGETQYF	TGTGCCAGCAGTTCACAGGGGGGAGGAGAGACCCAGTACTTC